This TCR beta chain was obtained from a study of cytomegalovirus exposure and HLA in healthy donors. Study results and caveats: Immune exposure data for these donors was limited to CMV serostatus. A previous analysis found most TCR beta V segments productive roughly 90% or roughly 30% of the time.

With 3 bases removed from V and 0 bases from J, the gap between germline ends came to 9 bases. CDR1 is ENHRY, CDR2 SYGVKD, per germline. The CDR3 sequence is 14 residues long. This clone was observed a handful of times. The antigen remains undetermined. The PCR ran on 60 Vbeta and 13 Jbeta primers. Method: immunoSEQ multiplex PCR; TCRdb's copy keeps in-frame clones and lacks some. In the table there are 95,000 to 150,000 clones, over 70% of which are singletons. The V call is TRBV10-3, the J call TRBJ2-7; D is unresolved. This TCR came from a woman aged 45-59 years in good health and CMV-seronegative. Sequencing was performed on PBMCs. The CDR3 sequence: CAISEQLSSYEQYF. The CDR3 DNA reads TGTGCCATCAGTGAACAGCTGAGCTCCTACGAGCAGTACTTC.